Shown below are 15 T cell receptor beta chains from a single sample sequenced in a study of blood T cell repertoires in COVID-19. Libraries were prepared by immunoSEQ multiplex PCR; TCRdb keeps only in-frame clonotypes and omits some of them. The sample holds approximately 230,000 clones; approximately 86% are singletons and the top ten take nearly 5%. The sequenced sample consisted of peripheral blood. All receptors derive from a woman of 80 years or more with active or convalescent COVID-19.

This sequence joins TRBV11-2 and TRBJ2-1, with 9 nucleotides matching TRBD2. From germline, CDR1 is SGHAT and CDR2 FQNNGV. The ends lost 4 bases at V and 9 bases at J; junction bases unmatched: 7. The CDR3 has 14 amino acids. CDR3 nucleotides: TGTGCCAGCAGCTCGGGACTAGCCTCAGGTGAGCAGTTCTTC. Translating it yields CASSSGLASGEQFF.

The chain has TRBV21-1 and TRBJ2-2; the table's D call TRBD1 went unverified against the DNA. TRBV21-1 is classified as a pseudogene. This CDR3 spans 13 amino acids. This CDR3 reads CASSGQGWGELFF. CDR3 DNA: TGTGCCAGCAGCGGACAGGGTTGGGGGGAGCTGTTTTTT.

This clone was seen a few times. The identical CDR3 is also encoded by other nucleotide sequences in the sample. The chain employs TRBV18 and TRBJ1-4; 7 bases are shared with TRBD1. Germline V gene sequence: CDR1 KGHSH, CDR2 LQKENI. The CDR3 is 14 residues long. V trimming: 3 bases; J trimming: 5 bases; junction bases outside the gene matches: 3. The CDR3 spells CASSPGQENEKLFF. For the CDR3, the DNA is TGTGCCAGCTCACCTGGACAGGAGAATGAAAAACTGTTTTTT.

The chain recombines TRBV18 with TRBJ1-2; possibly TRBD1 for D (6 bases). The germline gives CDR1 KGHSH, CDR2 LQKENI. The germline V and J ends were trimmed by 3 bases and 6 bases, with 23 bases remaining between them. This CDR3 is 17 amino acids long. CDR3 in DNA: TGTGCCAGCTCACCTAATCGCGGGGGGGGCGACGCGGATGGCTACACCTTC. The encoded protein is CASSPNRGGGDADGYTF. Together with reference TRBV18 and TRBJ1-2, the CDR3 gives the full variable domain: NAGVMQNPRHLVRRRGQEARLRCSPMKGHSHVYWYRQLPEEGLKFMVYLQKENIIDESGMPKERFSAEFPKEGPSILRIQQVVRGDSAAYFCASSPNRGGGDADGYTFGSGTRLTVV.

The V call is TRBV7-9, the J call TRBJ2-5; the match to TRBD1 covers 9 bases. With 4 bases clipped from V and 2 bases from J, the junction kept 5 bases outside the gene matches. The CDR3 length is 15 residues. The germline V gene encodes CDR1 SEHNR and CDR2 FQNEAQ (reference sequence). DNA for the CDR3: TGTGCCAGCAGCTCGGGACAGGGCCCGCAAGAGACCCAGTACTTC. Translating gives CASSSGQGPQETQYF. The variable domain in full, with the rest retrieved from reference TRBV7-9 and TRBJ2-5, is DTGVSQNPRHKITKRGQNVTFRCDPISEHNRLYWYRQTLGQGPEFLTYFQNEAQLEKSRLLSDRFSAERPKGSFSTLEIQRTEQGDSAMYLCASSSGQGPQETQYFGPGTRLLVL.

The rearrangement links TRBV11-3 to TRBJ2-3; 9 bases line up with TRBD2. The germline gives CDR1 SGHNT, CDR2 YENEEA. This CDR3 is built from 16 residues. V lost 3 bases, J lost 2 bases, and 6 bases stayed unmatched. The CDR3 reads CASSFGTSRFTDTQYF. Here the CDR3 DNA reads TGTGCCAGCAGCTTTGGGACTAGCCGCTTCACAGATACGCAGTATTTT. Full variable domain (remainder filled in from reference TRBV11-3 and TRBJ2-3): EAGVVQSPRYKIIEKKQPVAFWCNPISGHNTLYWYLQNLGQGPELLIRYENEEAVDDSQLPKDRFSAERLKGVDSTLKIQPAELGDSAVYLCASSFGTSRFTDTQYFGPGTRLTVL.

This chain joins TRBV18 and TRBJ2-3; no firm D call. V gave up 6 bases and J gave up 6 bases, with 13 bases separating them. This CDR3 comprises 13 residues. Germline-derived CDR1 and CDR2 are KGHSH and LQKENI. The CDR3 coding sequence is TGTGCCAGCTCCCCTATATTACAGGATACGCAGTATTTT. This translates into CASSPILQDTQYF.

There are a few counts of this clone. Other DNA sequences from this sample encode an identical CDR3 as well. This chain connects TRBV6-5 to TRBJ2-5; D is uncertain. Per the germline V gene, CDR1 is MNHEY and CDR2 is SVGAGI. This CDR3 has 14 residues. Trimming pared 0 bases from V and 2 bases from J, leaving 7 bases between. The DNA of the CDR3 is TGTGCCAGCAGTTACTCGTACAGACAAGAGACCCAGTACTTC. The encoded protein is CASSYSYRQETQYF.

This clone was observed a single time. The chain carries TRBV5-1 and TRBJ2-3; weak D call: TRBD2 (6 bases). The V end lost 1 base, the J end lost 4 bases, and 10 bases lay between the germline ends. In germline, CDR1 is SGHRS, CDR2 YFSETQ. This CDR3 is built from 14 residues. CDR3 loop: CASSLRTGADTQYF. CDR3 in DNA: TGCGCCAGCAGCTTGCGGACGGGGGCAGATACGCAGTATTTT.

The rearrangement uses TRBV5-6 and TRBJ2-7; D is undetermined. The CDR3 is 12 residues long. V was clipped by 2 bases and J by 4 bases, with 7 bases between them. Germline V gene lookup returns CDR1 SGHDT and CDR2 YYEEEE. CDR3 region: CASSFDKYEQYF. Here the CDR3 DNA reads TGTGCCAGCAGCTTTGACAAGTACGAGCAGTACTTC.

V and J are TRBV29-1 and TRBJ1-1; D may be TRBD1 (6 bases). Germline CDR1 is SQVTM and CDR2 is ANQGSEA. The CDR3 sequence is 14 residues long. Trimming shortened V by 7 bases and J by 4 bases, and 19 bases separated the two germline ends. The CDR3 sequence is CSGTGNNLATEAFF. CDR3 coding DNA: TGCAGCGGTACAGGGAACAATCTTGCCACTGAAGCTTTCTTT.

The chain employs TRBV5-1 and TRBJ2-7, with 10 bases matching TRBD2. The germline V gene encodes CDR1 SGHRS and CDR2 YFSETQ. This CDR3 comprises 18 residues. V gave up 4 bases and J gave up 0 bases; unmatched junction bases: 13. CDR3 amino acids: CASSLKSSGSYSSYEQYF. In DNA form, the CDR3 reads TGCGCCAGCAGCCTAAAGTCTAGCGGGAGTTATAGCTCCTACGAGCAGTACTTC.

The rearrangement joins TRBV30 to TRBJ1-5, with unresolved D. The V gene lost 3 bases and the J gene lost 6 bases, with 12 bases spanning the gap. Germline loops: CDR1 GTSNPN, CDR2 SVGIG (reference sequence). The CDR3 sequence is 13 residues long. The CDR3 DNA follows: TGTGCCTGGAGGGCCTCCGGGAGTCAGCCCCAGCATTTT. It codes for CAWRASGSQPQHF.

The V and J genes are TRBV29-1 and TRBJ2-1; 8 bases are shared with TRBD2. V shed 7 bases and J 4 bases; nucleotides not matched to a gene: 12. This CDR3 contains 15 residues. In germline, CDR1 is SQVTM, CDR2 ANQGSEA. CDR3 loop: CSEQSGRGGYNEQFF. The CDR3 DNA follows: TGCAGCGAACAAAGCGGGAGAGGGGGATACAATGAGCAGTTCTTC.

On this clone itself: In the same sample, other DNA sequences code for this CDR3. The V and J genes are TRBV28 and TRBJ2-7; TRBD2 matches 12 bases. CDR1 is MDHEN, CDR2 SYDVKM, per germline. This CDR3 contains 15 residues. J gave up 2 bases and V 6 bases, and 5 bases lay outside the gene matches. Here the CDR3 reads CASSLAGGKTYEQYF. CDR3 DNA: TGTGCCAGCAGCCTAGCGGGGGGGAAGACCTACGAGCAGTACTTC. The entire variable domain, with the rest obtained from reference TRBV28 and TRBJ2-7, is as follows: DVKVTQSSRYLVKRTGEKVFLECVQDMDHENMFWYRQDPGLGLRLIYFSYDVKMKEKGDIPEGYSVSREKKERFSLILESASTNQTSMYLCASSLAGGKTYEQYFGPGTRLTVT.